This T cell receptor beta chain was profiled in a study of blood T cell repertoires in COVID-19. Study-level background: In each case, the material was cDNA or gDNA derived from T cells, B-cell-depleted T cells, or PBMCs.

Under the authors' procedure: Cell counts per sample came from amplifying reference gene primers. Clones were read by immunoSEQ multiplex PCR, and TCRdb kept only the in-frame ones, dropping some. V and J calls plus clone size are reproduced from that table; the DNA served to infer D and trimming. The data hold 95,000 to 150,000 clones, with less than 85% observed a single time. The CDR3 spans 15 residues. CDR1 and CDR2 from the germline V gene are SGHVS and FNYEAQ. Trimming removed 5 bases from V and 0 bases from J, with 13 bases in between. Sequences were obtained from peripheral blood. The chain carries TRBV7-6 and TRBJ1-1; no reliable D call. The TCR was taken from a human donor with acute or convalescent COVID-19. The donor label of this sample is uncertain. The CDR3 spells CASSPSGVLNTEAFF. In DNA form, the CDR3 reads TGTGCCAGCAGCCCCTCCGGAGTGTTGAACACTGAAGCTTTCTTT.